What follows are 13 T cell receptor beta chains derived from one specimen sequenced in a study of neurological immune-mediated disorders. TCRdb called the 5' RACE reads again in MiXCR, with one record for every CDR3 protein. The sample holds tens of thousands of distinct CDR3 sequences, around 3.5% seen once. The sequenced sample consisted of PBMCs. Receptors were obtained from a woman aged 25 to 39 with multiple sclerosis.

In this sample, this clonotype turned up many times. The V gene is TRBV5-1, the J gene TRBJ1-1; D is perhaps TRBD1 (5 bases). The V gene lost 1 base and the J gene lost 2 bases, with 15 bases spanning the gap. Germline CDR1 SGHRS, CDR2 YFSETQ. The CDR3 is 16 residues long. The CDR3, as DNA: TGCGCCAGCAGCTTGATCTTGGGGACTACCAACACTGAAGCTTTCTTT. Translated: CASSLILGTTNTEAFF.

The sample holds many counts of this clonotype. J is TRBJ1-1 and V is TRBV5-1; 7 bases map to TRBD1. Per the germline V gene, CDR1 is SGHRS and CDR2 is YFSETQ. J lost 1 base, V lost 3 bases, and 15 bases had no gene match. The CDR3 extends over 18 amino acids. CDR3 coding DNA: TGCGCCAGCAGCTCACTCCCCTTACAGGACAGGTCGAACACTGAAGCTTTCTTT. Protein product: CASSSLPLQDRSNTEAFF.

A few counts support this clonotype. The chain employs TRBV21-1 and TRBJ1-1. TRBV21-1 is annotated as a pseudogene. CDR3 size: 15 residues. The CDR3 here is CASSKLRECDTEAFF. CDR3 sequence (DNA): TGTGCCAGCAGCAAATTGAGGGAATGTGACACTGAAGCTTTCTTT.

The chain employs TRBV7-2 and TRBJ2-2; D remains ambiguous. Per the germline V gene, CDR1 is SGHTA and CDR2 is FQGNSA. V gave up 6 bases and J gave up 8 bases, with 16 bases separating them. The CDR3 has 14 residues. CDR3 bases: TGTGCCAGCAGACCAGAGGCGTCTAATGGGGAGCTGTTTTTT. Translating it yields CASRPEASNGELFF.

This clonotype was recorded a few times. The chain couples TRBV3-1 to TRBJ2-7, with D perhaps TRBD2 (7 bases). This CDR3 is built from 14 residues. Per the germline V gene, CDR1 is LGHDT and CDR2 is YNNKEL (reference sequence). V dropped 1 base and J dropped 7 bases, with 14 bases sitting between them. CDR3 loop: CASSQVRGAGEQYF. The CDR3 coding sequence is TGTGCCAGCAGCCAAGTCCGGGGGGCGGGGGAGCAGTACTTC.

The chain uses TRBV20-1 and TRBJ2-3, with TRBD2 matching over 8 bases. This CDR3 region has 12 residues. Germline V lookup: CDR1 DFQATT, CDR2 SNEGSKA (reference sequence). The V and J ends lost 8 bases and 3 bases, in that order; junction bases with no gene match: 4. The CDR3 loop reads CSQSGSTDTQYF. In nucleotides, the CDR3 is TGCAGTCAAAGCGGGAGTACAGATACGCAGTATTTT.

At least ten counts were recorded for this clonotype. The CDR3 spells CASSYSLGYQETQYF. The DNA for the CDR3 is TGTGCCAGCAGTTACTCGCTTGGATACCAAGAGACCCAGTACTTC. The chain couples TRBV6-5 to TRBJ2-5; D not certain. V lost 0 bases and J 0 bases, leaving 8 bases between the germline ends. This CDR3 is 15 amino acids long. Germline-derived CDR1 and CDR2 are MNHEY and SVGAGI.

This clonotype was observed at least ten times. The V gene is TRBV7-2, the J gene TRBJ2-1; D possibly uses TRBD1 or TRBD2 (5 bases each). Germline CDR1 reads SGHTA; CDR2 reads FQGNSA. V was cut by 5 bases and J by 0 bases, with 20 bases left in between. The CDR3 covers 18 residues. The CDR3 nucleotides are TGTGCCAGCAGCCTCTACTCCGGGACGCCTAGCTCCTACAATGAGCAGTTCTTC. Protein product: CASSLYSGTPSSYNEQFF.

The CDR3 spells CASSRDSFYSPLHF. Here the CDR3 DNA reads TGTGCCAGCAGCCGGGACAGCTTCTATTCACCCCTCCACTTT. The J gene is TRBJ1-6, the V gene TRBV7-9; 7 bases are a match to TRBD1. The CDR3 totals 14 residues. Trimming at V came to 5 bases and at J to 8 bases, leaving 6 bases not matched to a gene. Germline V lookup: CDR1 SEHNR, CDR2 FQNEAQ (reference sequence).

This clonotype appeared many times. The chain recombines TRBV7-2 with TRBJ1-1; possibly TRBD1 for D (6 bases). The CDR3 extends over 14 amino acids. Trimming removed 7 bases at V and 7 bases at J, with 19 bases between. Germline CDR1 SGHTA, CDR2 FQGNSA. In DNA, the CDR3 is TGTGCCAGCATCCCGCAGGGGCGCTCCAGTGAAGCTTTCTTT. It translates to CASIPQGRSSEAFF.

This clonotype was detected many times. This sequence joins TRBV20-1 and TRBJ1-2; TRBD1 matches 7 bases. Unmatched junction bases numbered 1, after V lost 1 base and J lost 2 bases. The CDR3 consists of 13 residues. CDR1 and CDR2 from the germline V gene are DFQATT and SNEGSKA (reference sequence). CDR3 residues: CSARGGQNYGYTF. The CDR3 DNA sequence: TGCAGTGCTAGAGGGGGACAGAACTATGGCTACACCTTC.

This clonotype was recorded many times. The gene calls are TRBV18 and TRBJ1-1; D is unclear. CDR3 length equals 12 residues. Germline V gene data show CDR1 as KGHSH and CDR2 as LQKENI. Trimming shortened V by 3 bases and J by 7 bases, and 9 bases separated the two germline ends. CDR3 region: CASSPKHLEAFF. CDR3 in DNA: TGTGCCAGCTCACCGAAACACCTTGAAGCTTTCTTT.

This clonotype has at least ten counts. The CDR3 reads CASILFTGGNTGELFF. The CDR3 coding sequence is TGTGCCAGCATCCTCTTCACGGGGGGGAACACCGGGGAGCTGTTTTTT. This sequence joins TRBV7-8 and TRBJ2-2; 7 bases align to TRBD2. The CDR3 extends over 16 amino acids. V was pared by 7 bases and J by 1 base, with 9 bases of the junction left unmatched. CDR1 and CDR2 (germline): SGHVS, FQNEAQ.